This T cell receptor (beta chain) was captured in a study of blood T cell repertoires in COVID-19. Turning to the study itself: Nucleic acid was either cDNA or gDNA, and it came from T cells, B-cell-depleted T cells, or PBMCs.

Losses at the gene ends were 1 base for V and 4 bases for J; bases not matched to a gene: 3. The CDR3 runs to 15 residues. The germline gives CDR1 SGHRS, CDR2 YFSETQ. Profiling relied on immunoSEQ multiplex PCR, and the TCRdb table lists in-frame clones only, not all of them. Among around 400,000 clones listed, around 87% were seen once. Recruited during active infection, patients (from Seattle) were subsequently followed longitudinally. The sequenced material came from peripheral blood. The sequence was obtained from a woman aged 60-75 years with COVID-19, enrolled during active disease. The chain links TRBV5-1 to TRBJ2-5; 11 nucleotides align to TRBD2. CDR3 sequence (DNA): TGCGCCAGCAGCTTGTTAGCGGGGGGGTCAGAGACCCAGTACTTC. Its protein product is CASSLLAGGSETQYF.